The following is a T cell receptor (beta chain) sequence with its context. Its antigen remains unidentified. The CDR3 sequence is 18 residues long. The V segment lost 8 bases and the J segment 4 bases; nucleotides outside the gene matches: 16. Looked up from germline, CDR1 is SGHAT and CDR2 is FQDESV (reference sequence). This sample is drawn from a study of identical twins. Whole-study findings and limits: Invariant cells of the MAIT and iNKT types might have partly distorted the zero-insertion analyses. A lower insertion count was a feature of abundant cord blood beta clonotypes, with no such feature in memory repertoires.

TCRdb processed the 5' RACE reads anew with MiXCR; each CDR3 protein has one entry. The sample consists of around 690,000 distinct CDR3 sequences, 21% of them appearing once. These sequences were also reported in another study, on T cells expressing NK-cell markers. This second report adds: Anti-gamma-delta TCR antibody use in several experiments restricted sorting to alpha-beta TCR T cells. As a fraction of CD8+ T cells, dominant NKG2C+ clonotypes reached roughly 1.0-7.5% in 5 to 7 donors.

The TCR sequence derives from a woman between 18 and 30 years old in good health. Material: PBMCs. The chain employs TRBV11-1 and TRBJ2-2, with TRBD2 identical over 10 bases. For the CDR3, the DNA is TGTGCCAGCCCGACCTCGGCTAGCGGGAGCCCAGGCACCGGGGAGCTGTTTTTT. Protein sequence: CASPTSASGSPGTGELFF.